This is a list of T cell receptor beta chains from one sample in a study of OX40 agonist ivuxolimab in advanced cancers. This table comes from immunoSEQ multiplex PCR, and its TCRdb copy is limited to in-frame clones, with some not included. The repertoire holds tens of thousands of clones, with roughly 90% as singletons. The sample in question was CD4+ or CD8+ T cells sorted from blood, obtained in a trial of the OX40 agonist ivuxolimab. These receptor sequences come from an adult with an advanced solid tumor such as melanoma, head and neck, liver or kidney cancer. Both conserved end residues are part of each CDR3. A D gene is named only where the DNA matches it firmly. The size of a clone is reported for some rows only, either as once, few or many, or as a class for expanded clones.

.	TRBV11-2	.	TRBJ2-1	CASSQYLELSSYNEQFF	TGTGCCAGCAGCCAATACTTGGAACTAAGCTCCTACAATGAGCAGTTCTTC
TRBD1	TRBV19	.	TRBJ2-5	CASSTDRYRETQYF	TGTGCCAGTAGTACGGACAGGTACCGAGAGACCCAGTACTTC
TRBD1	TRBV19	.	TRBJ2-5	CASSIRDRGPAETQYF	TGTGCCAGTAGTATAAGGGACAGGGGGCCGGCGGAGACCCAGTACTTC
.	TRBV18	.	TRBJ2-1	CASSPLTGSSYNEQFF	TGTGCCAGCTCACCCCTCACAGGGAGCTCCTACAATGAGCAGTTCTTC
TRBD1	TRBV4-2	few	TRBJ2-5	CASSQDRGQTQYF	TGTGCCAGCAGCCAGGACAGGGGGCAGACCCAGTACTTC
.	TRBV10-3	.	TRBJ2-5	CAISVSSQETQYF	TGTGCCATCAGTGTGAGTTCCCAAGAGACCCAGTACTTC
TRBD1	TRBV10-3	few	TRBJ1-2	CAIRGTGGAETF	TGTGCCATCAGGGGGACAGGGGGCGCAGAAACCTTC
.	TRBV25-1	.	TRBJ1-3	CASSGPGVATGNTIYF	TGTGCCAGCAGTGGACCAGGGGTAGCTACTGGAAACACCATATATTTT
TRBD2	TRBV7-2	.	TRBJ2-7	CASSTASGQSTYEQYF	TGTGCCAGCAGCACCGCTAGCGGACAATCTACCTACGAGCAGTACTTC
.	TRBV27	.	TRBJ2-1	CASSLFLDYGGNNEQFF	TGTGCCAGCAGTTTATTTCTGGACTACGGCGGGAACAATGAGCAGTTCTTC
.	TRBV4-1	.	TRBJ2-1	CASRPTGTPSSYNEQFF	TGCGCCAGCAGACCCACCGGGACCCCCAGCTCCTACAATGAGCAGTTCTTC
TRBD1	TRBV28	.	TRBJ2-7	CASSPAGTGASYEQYF	TGTGCCAGCAGTCCAGCCGGGACAGGGGCTTCCTACGAGCAGTACTTC
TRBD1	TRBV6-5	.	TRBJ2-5	CASSRDRGQETQYF	TGTGCCAGCAGTAGAGACAGGGGGCAAGAGACCCAGTACTTC
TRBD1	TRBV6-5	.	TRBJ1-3	CASSYGTDISGNTIYF	TGTGCCAGCAGTTACGGGACAGATATTTCTGGAAACACCATATATTTT
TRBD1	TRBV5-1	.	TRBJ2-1	CASSFRTGPGNEQFF	TGCGCCAGCAGCTTCCGGACAGGGCCGGGCAATGAGCAGTTCTTC
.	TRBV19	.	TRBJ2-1	CASSSSIEQFF	TGTGCCAGTAGTAGTAGTATTGAGCAGTTCTTC
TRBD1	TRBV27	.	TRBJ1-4	CASSLQGGWDEKLFF	TGTGCCAGCAGTTTACAGGGGGGCTGGGATGAAAAACTGTTTTTT
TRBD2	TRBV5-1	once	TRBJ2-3	CASSPSGSGSTDTQYF	TGCGCCAGCAGCCCCAGCGGTAGCGGGAGCACAGATACGCAGTATTTT
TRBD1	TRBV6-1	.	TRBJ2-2	CAVTGTGYTGELFF	TGTGCCGTCACCGGGACAGGGTACACCGGGGAGCTGTTTTTT
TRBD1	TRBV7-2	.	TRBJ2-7	CASSPTGGWNYEQYF	TGTGCCAGCAGCCCTACAGGGGGCTGGAACTACGAGCAGTACTTC
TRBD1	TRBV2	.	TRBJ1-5	CASRTTGTGVYQPQHF	TGTGCCAGCAGGACAACCGGGACAGGGGTATATCAGCCCCAGCATTTT
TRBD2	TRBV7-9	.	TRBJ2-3	CASSRDSTGGRGNTQYF	TGTGCCAGCAGCCGGGACTCTACGGGAGGGCGCGGAAATACGCAGTATTTT
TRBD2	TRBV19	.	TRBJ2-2	CASSIWLAATGELFF	TGTGCCAGTAGTATCTGGCTAGCGGCCACCGGGGAGCTGTTTTTT
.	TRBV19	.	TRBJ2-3	CASVAGSTDTQYF	TGTGCCAGTGTAGCAGGGAGTACAGATACGCAGTATTTT
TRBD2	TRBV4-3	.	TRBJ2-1	CASSHLSGRVDEQFF	TGCGCCAGCAGCCACCTTAGCGGGAGGGTCGATGAGCAGTTCTTC
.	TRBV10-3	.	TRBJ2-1	CAISPALNEQFF	TGTGCCATCAGCCCCGCCCTCAATGAGCAGTTCTTC